Here is one TCR beta chain with its context. Its antigen is unknown. The data derive from a study of cytomegalovirus exposure and HLA in healthy donors. Study-level findings and limits: The authors judged a highly shared variant cluster likely a sequencing artifact. Earlier analysis looked at TCR beta V segments, and most were productive about 87% or about 30% of the time. Rare sequences made up most TCRs, while some public TCRs were found in many donors.

Donors counted as nominally healthy when sampled, yet unrecorded immune exposures were likely. The PCR used 60 Vbeta and 13 Jbeta primers. Measured with immunoSEQ multiplex PCR; TCRdb has only the in-frame clones, and not every one. The table records roughly 150,000 clones, 75% to 90% of them present only once. The TCR was taken from a woman under 30 in good health and CMV-seronegative. The sequencing sample was made of PBMCs.

CDR3 region: CASSSYNRGNNEKLFF. Here the CDR3 DNA reads TGTGCCAGCAGCTCCTACAACAGGGGAAATAATGAAAAACTGTTTTTT. The V and J genes are TRBV11-2 and TRBJ1-4, with 7 bases aligning to TRBD1. From germline, CDR1 is SGHAT and CDR2 FQNNGV. The CDR3 contains 16 residues. V lost 4 bases, J lost 4 bases, and 9 bases stayed unmatched.